The 30 T cell receptor beta chains given below trace back to one sample, sequenced in a study of Graves' ophthalmopathy and Graves' hyperthyroidism. RNA transcripts were the source from which TCR beta CDR3 regions were amplified. RT-PCR with HTBI primers came first, then second-round multiplex PCR. TCRdb recomputed calls from the multiplex PCR reads with MiXCR, one row per CDR3 protein. The table has 900,000 to 1,200,000 distinct CDR3 sequences, about 40% seen once. The specimen sequenced was peripheral blood or thyroid tissue (not recorded which). These receptors all come from an adult man with Graves' hyperthyroidism.

This clonotype was counted many times. The gene calls are TRBV29-1 and TRBJ1-1, with D uncertain. Germline assignment: CDR1 SQVTM and CDR2 ANQGSEA. The CDR3 length is 13 residues. With 3 bases removed from V and 0 bases from J, the gap between germline ends came to 8 bases. The CDR3 is CSVDTEVNTEAFF. The CDR3 region has the DNA TGCAGCGTTGACACAGAAGTGAACACTGAAGCTTTCTTT. Filled out from reference TRBV29-1 and TRBJ1-1, the complete variable domain reads SAVISQKPSRDICQRGTSLTIQCQVDSQVTMMFWYRQQPGQSLTLIATANQGSEATYESGFVIDKFPISRPNLTFSTLTVSNMSPEDSSIYLCSVDTEVNTEAFFGQGTRLTVV.

At least ten counts were recorded for this clonotype. The chain carries TRBV5-1 and TRBJ1-1; D not certain. The CDR3 is made up of 13 amino acids. Germline values: CDR1 SGHRS, CDR2 YFSETQ. The V end was cut by 2 bases, the J end by 0 bases, with 5 bases between. This chain's CDR3 is CASSFEVNTEAFF. CDR3 coding DNA: TGCGCCAGCAGCTTTGAAGTGAACACTGAAGCTTTCTTT.

The rearrangement joins TRBV10-3 to TRBJ2-2, with a weak D call TRBD2 (6 bases). Germline V gene data show CDR1 as ENHRY and CDR2 as SYGVKD. Trimming removed 3 bases from V and 0 bases from J, with 8 bases in between. The CDR3 has 15 residues. The CDR3 sequence is CAISDSGSNTGELFF. The CDR3, as DNA: TGTGCCATCAGTGATAGCGGCTCGAACACCGGGGAGCTGTTTTTT.

There are many counts of this clonotype. The rearrangement joins TRBV7-2 to TRBJ2-5; 7 bases are a match to TRBD2. V trimming: 4 bases; J trimming: 0 bases; junction bases outside the gene matches: 8. Germline V lookup: CDR1 SGHTA, CDR2 FQGNSA. This CDR3 has 16 amino acids. The CDR3 region is CASSYGGGGDQETQYF. The DNA of the CDR3 is TGTGCCAGCAGCTACGGAGGTGGGGGGGACCAAGAGACCCAGTACTTC. The full variable domain, with the rest looked up from reference TRBV7-2 and TRBJ2-5, is GAGVSQSPSNKVTEKGKDVELRCDPISGHTALYWYRQSLGQGLEFLIYFQGNSAPDKSGLPSDRFSAERTGGSVSTLTIQRTQQEDSAVYLCASSYGGGGDQETQYFGPGTRLLVL.

This clonotype was seen a few times. As the CDR3 is not closed by the conserved phenylalanine or tryptophan, this likely results from a read error. Because the CDR3's place on the DNA is in doubt, the DNA is left out and the CDR3 is given as listed by TCRdb. The chain joins TRBV24-1 to TRBJ1-4. Germline loops: CDR1 KGHDR, CDR2 SFDVKD. The CDR3 is 8 residues long, ends included. The CDR3 sequence: CATSDYRS.

The V gene is TRBV29-1, the J gene TRBJ1-2; no definite D call. CDR1 SQVTM and CDR2 ANQGSEA come from the germline V gene. This CDR3 has 12 residues. Between the trimmed V and J ends, which lost 4 bases and 4 bases, there was a span of 10 bases. CDR3 in amino acids: CSVVGSFYGYTF. CDR3 DNA: TGCAGCGTTGTCGGGTCTTTCTATGGCTACACCTTC. Variable domain in full (rest from reference TRBV29-1 and TRBJ1-2): SAVISQKPSRDICQRGTSLTIQCQVDSQVTMMFWYRQQPGQSLTLIATANQGSEATYESGFVIDKFPISRPNLTFSTLTVSNMSPEDSSIYLCSVVGSFYGYTFGSGTRLTVV.

This clonotype was observed a few times. Mismatch with germline at one junction end may stem from a read error. The V and J genes are TRBV7-9 and TRBJ2-7, with D hard to call. The length of the CDR3 is 13 residues. Germline CDR1 SEHNR, CDR2 FQNEAQ (reference sequence). CDR3 in amino acids: CASSLAAGYEQHF. CDR3 DNA: TGTGCCAGCAGCTTAGCCGCAGGATACGAGCAGCACTTC.

The rearrangement joins TRBV29-1 to TRBJ2-6; D perhaps matches TRBD2 (6 bases). Trimming shortened V by 8 bases and J by 0 bases, and 11 bases separated the two germline ends. The CDR3 totals 14 residues. The V gene's germline CDR1 is SQVTM and CDR2 ANQGSEA. CDR3 region: CSSLEGSGANVLTF. The CDR3 DNA reads TGCAGCTCCTTGGAGGGCTCTGGGGCCAACGTCCTGACTTTC.

This clonotype was picked up one time. The J gene is TRBJ2-5, the V gene TRBV28; 8 nucleotides align to TRBD1. This CDR3 has 15 amino acids. Looked up from germline, CDR1 is MDHEN and CDR2 is SYDVKM. The trim removed 4 bases at V and 2 bases at J, leaving 6 bases unmatched. The DNA for the CDR3 is TGTGCCAGCAGTTCCCACAGGGGGGAACAAGAGACCCAGTACTTC. This translates into CASSSHRGEQETQYF.

Regarding this clonotype: This could be a read error, since a much larger clone is one nucleotide away. The genes are TRBV10-3 and TRBJ1-6, with a weak D call TRBD1 (5 bases). Germline V gene data show CDR1 as ENHRY and CDR2 as SYGVKD. The CDR3 sequence is 14 residues long. Trimming removed 5 bases from V and 9 bases from J, with 14 bases in between. In DNA, the CDR3 is TGTGCCATCAGTCGGACATTAGGGTCTTCACCCCTCCACTTT. Encoded protein: CAISRTLGSSPLHF.

The chain recombines TRBV20-1 with TRBJ2-7; TRBD2 matches at 8 bases. The CDR3 runs 15 residues. V was clipped by 5 bases and J by 4 bases; unmatched bases: 13. Germline V gene lookup returns CDR1 DFQATT and CDR2 SNEGSKA (reference sequence). The CDR3 here is CSALKGGGRQYEQYF. In DNA, the CDR3 is TGCAGTGCTTTAAAGGGCGGGGGGCGACAATACGAGCAGTACTTC.

Ten or more counts support this clonotype. The chain is built from TRBV7-9 and TRBJ2-2; TRBD1 aligns across 7 bases. The CDR3 spans 16 residues. Germline trimming cut 3 bases from V and 2 bases from J; bases unmatched to any gene: 6. The germline V gene has CDR1 SEHNR and CDR2 FQNEAQ (reference sequence). The CDR3 DNA follows: TGTGCCAGCAGCTTCCTCGGGACAGTTAACACCGGGGAGCTGTTTTTT. It specifies CASSFLGTVNTGELFF.

Concerning this clonotype: The junction does not match germline at one end; this may be a read error. The rearrangement links TRBV7-9 to TRBJ1-1; D is unclear. Germline V gives CDR1 SEHNR, CDR2 FQNEAQ (reference sequence). The CDR3 covers 13 residues. The CDR3 bases are TGTGTCAGCAGCCGTGGCCTGAACACTGAAGCTTTCTTT. Translating gives CVSSRGLNTEAFF.

A few counts support this clonotype. The genes are TRBV4-3 and TRBJ1-4, with D uncertain. Germline CDR1 reads LGHNA; CDR2 reads YSLEER. V shed 1 base and J shed 0 bases, with 12 bases lying between them. This CDR3 has 17 amino acids. CDR3 sequence reads: CASSQGAPSATNEKLFF. CDR3 nucleotides: TGCGCCAGCAGCCAAGGGGCTCCAAGTGCAACTAATGAAAAACTGTTTTTT.

This clonotype was observed once. This chain joins TRBV2 and TRBJ1-6, with 7 bases that match TRBD1. After removal of 4 bases from V and 5 bases from J, the junction contained 8 bases not matched to a gene. Germline-derived CDR1 and CDR2 are SNHLY and FYNNEI. CDR3 length equals 16 residues. The CDR3 loop is CASSAGEGADNSPLHF. The CDR3 bases are TGTGCCAGCAGTGCTGGAGAGGGGGCGGATAATTCACCCCTCCACTTT.

This clonotype was counted at least ten times. V and J are TRBV20-1 and TRBJ1-1; D is possibly TRBD1 (5 bases). The germline gives CDR1 DFQATT, CDR2 SNEGSKA (reference sequence). Trimming took 1 base from V and 8 from J, leaving 14 bases between them. The CDR3 is made up of 13 amino acids. In DNA, the CDR3 is TGCAGTGCTAGAGGTCAGGGCCGTGCAGAAGCTTTCTTT. Amino acid sequence: CSARGQGRAEAFF.

This clonotype was seen only a few times. The chain recombines TRBV7-2 with TRBJ1-2; TRBD1 might be the D (6 bases). The ends were cut back, 5 bases at V and 0 bases at J, with 10 bases in the middle. In germline, CDR1 is SGHTA, CDR2 FQGNSA. This CDR3 has 14 amino acids. CDR3 in amino acids: CASSVQGPNYGYTF. The CDR3 DNA is TGTGCCAGCAGCGTACAGGGACCTAACTATGGCTACACCTTC.

This clonotype was seen many times. This chain links TRBV28 with TRBJ1-6; unclear D gene. Trimming left V 2 bases short and J 7 bases short, with 9 bases between. CDR1 is MDHEN, CDR2 SYDVKM, per germline. This CDR3 spans 14 amino acids. The CDR3 region is CASSLRVPNSPLHF. The CDR3 DNA follows: TGTGCCAGCAGTTTACGGGTACCGAATTCACCCCTCCACTTT.

The gene calls are TRBV2 and TRBJ1-2, with TRBD1 as a possible D gene (6 bases). This CDR3 is 16 amino acids long. Trimming removed 3 bases at V and 4 bases at J, with 18 bases between. Germline CDR1 reads SNHLY; CDR2 reads FYNNEI. CDR3 coding DNA: TGTGCCAGCAGTGAGGGTGGGGGAGGGGGAGGCTATGGCTACACCTTC. Its protein is CASSEGGGGGGYGYTF.

J is TRBJ1-2 and V is TRBV5-1; no definite D call. Between the trimmed V and J ends, which lost 3 bases and 5 bases, there was a span of 17 bases. The CDR3 has 15 residues. Germline V CDR1 and CDR2: SGHRS, YFSETQ. CDR3 amino acids: CASSSDPLGKYGYTF. The CDR3 DNA is TGCGCCAGCAGCTCCGATCCCTTGGGGAAGTATGGCTACACCTTC.

This clonotype was seen a single time. The J gene is TRBJ2-5, the V gene TRBV6-5, with D possibly being TRBD1 (5 bases). The ends were cut back, 0 bases at V and 6 bases at J, with 17 bases in the middle. From germline, CDR1 is MNHEY and CDR2 SVGAGI. This CDR3 is built from 16 residues. DNA for the CDR3: TGTGCCAGCAGTTACTCCTCGGGCAGGGCAGGGAAGACCCAGTACTTC. Translation gives CASSYSSGRAGKTQYF.

This clonotype was observed many times. This sequence joins TRBV15 and TRBJ1-5, with TRBD1 matching over 9 bases. V was clipped by 7 bases and J by 3 bases; unmatched bases: 7. The length of the CDR3 is 15 residues. Germline CDR1 and CDR2: LNHNV and YYDKDF (reference sequence). The DNA of the CDR3 is TGTGCCACCAACCGGGACAGGGCCTTCAATCAGCCCCAGCATTTT. This sequence encodes CATNRDRAFNQPQHF. Complete variable domain (other parts from reference TRBV15 and TRBJ1-5): DAMVIQNPRYQVTQFGKPVTLSCSQTLNHNVMYWYQQKSSQAPKLLFHYYDKDFNNEADTPDNFQSRRPNTSFCFLDIRSPGLGDTAMYLCATNRDRAFNQPQHFGDGTRLSIL.

This clonotype appeared a few times. A read error may be the cause here, since a much bigger clone is one base away. Because the CDR3 is missing its conserved closing phenylalanine or tryptophan, this is likely a read error. The V gene is TRBV15, the J gene TRBJ2-7; 8 bases fit TRBD1. The CDR3 extends over 15 amino acids. J lost 3 bases, V lost 1 base, and 5 bases had no gene match. Germline-derived CDR1 and CDR2 are LNHNV and YYDKDF (reference sequence). CDR3 DNA: TGTGCCACCAGCAGAGGACCGGGACAGGACTACGAGCAGTACTAC. Translation gives CATSRGPGQDYEQYY.

This clonotype was recorded many times. The chain joins TRBV7-9 to TRBJ1-1; 10 nucleotides align to TRBD1. V lost 5 bases to trimming and J lost 5 bases; unmatched junction nucleotides: 11. There are 16 residues in the CDR3. Germline V gives CDR1 SEHNR, CDR2 FQNEAQ (reference sequence). The CDR3 here is CASSAQTGGEVTEAFF. CDR3 nucleotides: TGTGCCAGCAGCGCACAGACAGGGGGCGAGGTAACTGAAGCTTTCTTT.

This clonotype was seen repeatedly, ten times or more. This chain uses TRBV19 with TRBJ2-2, with D unclear. The germline V gene has CDR1 LNHDA and CDR2 SQIVND (reference sequence). Trimming removed 7 bases at V and 3 bases at J, with 6 bases between. This CDR3 is built from 12 residues. In DNA form, the CDR3 reads TGTGCCAGTAATATGGACACCGGGGAGCTGTTTTTT. Protein: CASNMDTGELFF.

J is TRBJ2-6 and V is TRBV4-2; 7 bases align to TRBD1. CDR1 and CDR2 (germline): LGHNA, YNFKEQ. V trimming: 5 bases; J trimming: 4 bases; junction bases outside the gene matches: 20. The CDR3 extends over 20 amino acids. CDR3 amino acids: CASSSPLGQVDFSGANVLTF. The CDR3 DNA is TGTGCCAGCAGCTCACCCCTCGGACAGGTGGATTTCTCCGGGGCCAACGTCCTGACTTTC.

This clonotype was counted many times. V and J are TRBV5-1 and TRBJ2-7, with D perhaps matching TRBD2 (5 bases). This CDR3 has 14 amino acids. V lost 3 bases and J 0 bases, leaving 10 bases between the germline ends. CDR1 is SGHRS and CDR2 is YFSETQ in the germline V gene. The CDR3 nucleotides read TGCGCCAGCAGCTGGAGCGGACGCTCCTACGAGCAGTACTTC. Its protein is CASSWSGRSYEQYF. Full variable domain (missing parts from reference TRBV5-1 and TRBJ2-7): KAGVTQTPRYLIKTRGQQVTLSCSPISGHRSVSWYQQTPGQGLQFLFEYFSETQRNKGNFPGRFSGRQFSNSRSEMNVSTLELGDSALYLCASSWSGRSYEQYFGPGTRLTVT.

The chain employs TRBV4-3 and TRBJ2-7; 10 bases align to TRBD2. From germline, CDR1 is LGHNA and CDR2 YSLEER. J was trimmed by 7 bases and V by 0 bases; bases with no gene match: 9. The CDR3 is 16 residues long. The CDR3 loop reads CASSQDPSGGAGEQYF. The CDR3 bases are TGCGCCAGCAGCCAAGATCCGAGCGGGGGGGCGGGGGAGCAGTACTTC.

To note about this clonotype: The conserved closing phenylalanine or tryptophan is absent in this CDR3, likely reflecting a read error. No DNA is shown, since the ends of the CDR3 on it are uncertain; the CDR3 is the one TCRdb lists. The gene calls are TRBV7-2 and TRBJ2-6. Germline lookup yields CDR1 SGHTA and CDR2 FQGNSA. The CDR3 is 10 amino acids long, termini counted. CDR3 sequence reads: CASSLGLANT.

In its sample, this clonotype was seen a few times. The gene calls are TRBV2 and TRBJ2-5; 8 nucleotides match TRBD1. This CDR3 comprises 15 residues. The V and J ends lost 5 bases and 4 bases, in that order; junction bases with no gene match: 9. CDR1 SNHLY and CDR2 FYNNEI come from the germline V gene. Here the CDR3 reads CASSPDRGQAETQYF. The CDR3 DNA reads as TGTGCCAGCAGTCCCGACAGGGGACAGGCAGAGACCCAGTACTTC. The full variable domain, completed using reference TRBV2 and TRBJ2-5, is EPEVTQTPSHQVTQMGQEVILRCVPISNHLYFYWYRQILGQKVEFLVSFYNNEISEKSEIFDDQFSVERPDGSNFTLKIRSTKLEDSAMYFCASSPDRGQAETQYFGPGTRLLVL.